The source of this T cell receptor (beta chain) is a study of metastatic and nonmetastatic thyroid tumors. Before thyroid surgery, none of the patients had received any treatment. CDR3 length: 15 residues. Germline V gene data show CDR1 as MDHEN and CDR2 as SYDVKM. Authors' methods: Clinicopathological groups supplied CDR3 differences that were used to build a distant-metastasis classifier for papillary thyroid cancer. Via MiXCR, TCRdb re-called the PCR reads. In this record, the V and J calls reflect TCRdb's handling and not the investigators' own analysis. The sample lists 20,000 to 25,000 clones, over 10% occurring once. This clone was seen at least ten times. The junction differs from germline at one of its ends, possibly a read error. The same CDR3 can be traced to other DNA sequences in this sample.

The sequence was obtained from a female donor with papillary thyroid cancer or a benign thyroid nodule (not recorded which). Some clones in this sample may be carry-over from other donors' samples. Sequenced: blood. This chain links TRBV28 with TRBJ1-5; D is undetermined. The CDR3 DNA reads TGTGCTAGCAGTACCGACACTTTCAGGCGTCAGCCCCAGCATTTT. Translating gives CASSTDTFRRQPQHF.